This note documents a single TCR beta chain sequence. Its antigen target is currently unknown. The sample holds no much larger clone one base away, and base qualities are not on file. The data were obtained in a study of blood T cell repertoires in COVID-19 (dated by TCRdb to 2020 to 2021). In the study overall: Samples covering the acute and convalescent phases of COVID-19 were provided by collaborators in the United States, Italy and Spain. The repertoires were made available in a free public database intended to serve as a resource for research on the immune response to SARS-CoV-2. The samples were drawn from the first 160 participants of the ongoing ImmuneRACE study and from over 950 subjects provided by 6 global collaborators. Where available, HLA class I and class II types were taken from metadata supplied by the sample provider and were not determined by assay-based typing. The prospective study material was composed of cDNA or gDNA derived from T cells, B-cell-depleted T cells, or PBMCs. The sample metadata nearly always contained a de-identified subject ID, COVID-19 status, age in years and sex. Deeply sampled blood TCRbeta repertoires from subjects exposed to, actively infected with, or recovered from COVID-19 were included in the dataset.

TCRbeta CDR3 regions were amplified from genomic DNA by means of the immunoSEQ Assay, a bias-controlled multiplex PCR. On the authors' methods: Within the assay, amplification of reference gene primers was used to estimate how many nucleated cells each sample contained. To quantify the absolute abundance of each unique TCRbeta CDR3 rearrangement, sequence reads were collapsed and filtered. For each sample, productive Simpson clonality was calculated as the square root of Simpson's diversity index across productive rearrangements. This immuneACCESS table, as held by TCRdb, lists in-frame sequences with V and J called but not all clones. Of the missing ones, under half trace to an unresolved V gene in checked studies; the others have no known cause. V, J and clone size are taken as reported in that table, and D and trimming were inferred from the DNA itself. Present in this sample are 70,000 to 90,000 clones, around 84% of which were seen just once. About 11% of the sample lies in the top ten.

What the authors observed across the whole study: The quantity of clinical and demographic metadata differed by source and by participant and was supplied without curation.

Each collaborating institution followed its own protocols to collect whole blood in K2EDTA tubes. For TCRbeta analysis, collaborators shipped samples as frozen whole blood, isolated PBMCs, or DNA extracted from either of those sample types. V is cut by 6 bases and J by 4 bases, and the space between the germline ends is 9 bases. Including cysteine and phenylalanine, the CDR3 has 12 amino acids. The CDR3 DNA has 36 bases and is translated from base 1. As encoded in the germline V gene, CDR1 is SNHLY while CDR2 is FYNNEI. In this chain, TRBV2 is recombined with TRBJ2-5, with TRBD1 as a weak D call on 6 bases. This sequence originates from a human donor in a cohort sampled during active COVID-19. The source material was peripheral blood. The CDR3 reads CASREQGETQYF. At the DNA level, the sequence is TGTGCCAGCAGAGAACAGGGAGAGACCCAGTACTTC.